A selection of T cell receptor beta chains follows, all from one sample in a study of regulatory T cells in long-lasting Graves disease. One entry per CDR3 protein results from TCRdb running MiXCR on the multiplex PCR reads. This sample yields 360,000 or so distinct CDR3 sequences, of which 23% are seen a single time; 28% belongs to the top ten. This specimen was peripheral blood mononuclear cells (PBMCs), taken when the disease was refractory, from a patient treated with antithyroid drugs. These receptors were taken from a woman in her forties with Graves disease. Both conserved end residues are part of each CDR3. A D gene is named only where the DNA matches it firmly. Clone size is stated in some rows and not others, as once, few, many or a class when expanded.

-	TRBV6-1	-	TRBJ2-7	TGTGCCAGTAGTGAATTTCACGAGCAGTACTTC	CASSEFHEQYF
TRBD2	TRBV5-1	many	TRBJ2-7	TGCGCCAGCAGTCTTGCACTAGCGCGCAGGGAGCAGTACTTC	CASSLALARREQYF
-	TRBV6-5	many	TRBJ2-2	TGTGCCAGCAGTTCCCTGGCCCTTTACACCGGGGAGCTGTTTTTT	CASSSLALYTGELFF
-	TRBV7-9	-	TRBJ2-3	TGTGCCAGCAGCTACCGGCCAGATACGCAGTATTTT	CASSYRPDTQYF
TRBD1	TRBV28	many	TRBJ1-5	TGTGCCAGCAGTTTGAACAGGGGTTTACCTTATAGCAATCAGCCCCAGCATTTT	CASSLNRGLPYSNQPQHF
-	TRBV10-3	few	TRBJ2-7	TGTGCCATTCGAAGCAGCTCCGGGACGGACTACAAGCAGTACTTC	CAIRSSSGTDYKQYF
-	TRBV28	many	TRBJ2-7	TGTGCCAGCAGTCCATACAGGGGGGGAACCTACGAGCAGTACTTC	CASSPYRGGTYEQYF
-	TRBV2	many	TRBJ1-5	TGTGCCAGCAGTGAAGGGGTTGTGGGCAATCAGCCCCAGCATTTT	CASSEGVVGNQPQHF
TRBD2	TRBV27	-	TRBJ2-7	TGTGCCAGCAGGCGAACCGGGACTAGCGGGTCCTACGAGCAGTACTTC	CASRRTGTSGSYEQYF
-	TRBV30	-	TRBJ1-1	TGTGCCTGGAGTGTAGGGCAGCCTGAAGCTTTCTTT	CAWSVGQPEAFF
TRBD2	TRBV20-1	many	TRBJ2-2	TGCAGTGCTGTTCCGGGACTAACGAACACCGGGGAGCTGTTTTTT	CSAVPGLTNTGELFF
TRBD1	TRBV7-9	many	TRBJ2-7	TGTGCCAGCAGCTCGACAGGGGATCGGGGATACGAGCAGTACTTC	CASSSTGDRGYEQYF
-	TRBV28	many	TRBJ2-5	TGTGCCAGCAGCCAACCCCGGCTGACCCAGTACTTC	CASSQPRLTQYF
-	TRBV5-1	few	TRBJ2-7	TGCGCCAGCAGCCTGCCAGGGAACGAGCAGTACTTC	CASSLPGNEQYF
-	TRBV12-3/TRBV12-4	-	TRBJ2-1	TGTGCCAGCAGTATGGGACAAGGATCCTACAATGAGCAGTTCTTC	CASSMGQGSYNEQFF
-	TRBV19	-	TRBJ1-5	TGTGCCAGTAGGTACAGGGATAGCAATCAGCCCCAGCATTTT	CASRYRDSNQPQHF
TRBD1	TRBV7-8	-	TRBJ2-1	TGTGCCAGCAGCCCCCGGCGACAGGGGGGTTACAGTGAGCAGTTCTTC	CASSPRRQGGYSEQFF
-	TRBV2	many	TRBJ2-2	TGTGCCAGCAGGGGACAGAGCGGGAGAGTGTACACCGGGGAGCTGTTTTTT	CASRGQSGRVYTGELFF
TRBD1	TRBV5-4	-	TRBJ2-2	TGTGCCAGCAGCCTCGGGACAGGGGACCGGGAGCTGTTTTTT	CASSLGTGDRELFF
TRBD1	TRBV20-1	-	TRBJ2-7	TGCAGTGCTGGAGCGCCCGGGACAGGGGCCTACGAGCAGTACTTC	CSAGAPGTGAYEQYF
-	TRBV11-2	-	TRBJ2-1	TGTGCCAGCAGCGACCGCCTGGCCAGCTCCTACAATGAGCAGTTCTTC	CASSDRLASSYNEQFF
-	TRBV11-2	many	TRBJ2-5	TGTGCCAGCAGCACCGTCGGGACGGAACAAGAGACCCAGTACTTC	CASSTVGTEQETQYF
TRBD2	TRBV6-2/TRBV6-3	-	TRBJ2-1	TGTGCCAGCAGTGAATGGGCGGGAGGGCCAGGGGAGCAGTTCTTC	CASSEWAGGPGEQFF
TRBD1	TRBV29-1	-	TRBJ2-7	TGCAGCGTTGGCGCTACAGGGGGCCACGAGCAGTACTTC	CSVGATGGHEQYF
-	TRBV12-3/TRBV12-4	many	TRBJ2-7	TGTGCCAGCAGTTTTGGGGGGCCTGGACCCTACGAGCAGTACTTC	CASSFGGPGPYEQYF
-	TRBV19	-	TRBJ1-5	TGTGCCAGTAGTAACCCAGAGGTGCGCCAGCCCCAGCATTTT	CASSNPEVRQPQHF
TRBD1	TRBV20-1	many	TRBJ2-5	TGCAGTGCTAGAACAACGCCGGGACAGGGGAACCAAGAGACCCAGTACTTC	CSARTTPGQGNQETQYF
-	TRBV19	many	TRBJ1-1	TGTGCCAGTAGCGTAAGTAGGAACACTGAAGCTTTCTTT	CASSVSRNTEAFF
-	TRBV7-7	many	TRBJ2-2	TGTGCTAGCAGCTTAGGCACCGGATACGGGGAGCTGTTTTTT	CASSLGTGYGELFF
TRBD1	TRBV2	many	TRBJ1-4	TGTGCCAGCAGGAGACAGGGGGTCAATGAAAAACTGTTTTTT	CASRRQGVNEKLFF
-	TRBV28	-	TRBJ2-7	TGTGCCAGCAGTAAATTAGCCTACGAGCAGTACTTC	CASSKLAYEQYF
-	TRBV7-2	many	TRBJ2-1	TGTGCCAGCAGCGAGGCACTAGTTGGGGGTGAGCAGTTCTTC	CASSEALVGGEQFF
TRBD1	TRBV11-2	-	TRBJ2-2	TGTGCCAGCAGCTTATTACGCTCGGGACAGGGAAGGGCCGGGGAGCTGTTTTTT	CASSLLRSGQGRAGELFF
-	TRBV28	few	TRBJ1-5	TGTGCCAGCAGTTTTCCCCAAAGGAATCAGCCCCAGCATTTT	CASSFPQRNQPQHF
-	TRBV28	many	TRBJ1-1	TGTGCCAGCAGTTGGAGTTTAACCAGTGAAGCTTTCTTT	CASSWSLTSEAFF
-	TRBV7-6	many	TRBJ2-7	TGTGCCAGCAGCATTACCGGGACCTCCGAGCAGTACTTC	CASSITGTSEQYF
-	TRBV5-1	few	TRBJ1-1	TGCGCCAGCAGCTTGGAGGCCACGAACACTGAAGCTTTCTTT	CASSLEATNTEAFF
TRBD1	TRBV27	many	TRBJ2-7	TGTGCCAGCAGTTCAAAAAAGGACAGGCCCTACGAGCAGTACTTC	CASSSKKDRPYEQYF
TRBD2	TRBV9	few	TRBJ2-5	TGTGCCAGCAGCGTAGCTAGCGGGGCGCAAGAGACCCAGTACTTC	CASSVASGAQETQYF
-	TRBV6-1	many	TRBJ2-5	TGTGCCAGCAGTGAAGGACGGAGGAAAGAGACCCAGTACTTC	CASSEGRRKETQYF
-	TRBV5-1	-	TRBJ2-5	TGCGCCAGCAGCTGGAGCGGCATCGAGCGGACCCAGTACTTC	CASSWSGIERTQYF
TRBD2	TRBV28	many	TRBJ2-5	TGTGCCAGCAGTTTATCGACTAGCGGGAGCTGGGAGACCCAGTACTTC	CASSLSTSGSWETQYF
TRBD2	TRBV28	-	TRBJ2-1	TGTGCCAGCAGTTTATGGCCTAGCGGGGATGAGCAGTTCTTC	CASSLWPSGDEQFF
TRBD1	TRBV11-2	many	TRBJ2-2	TGTGCCAGCAGCTTAGGACAGGGGGCGATCGGGGAGCTGTTTTTT	CASSLGQGAIGELFF
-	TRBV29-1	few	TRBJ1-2	TGCAGCGTTCCCGACAAAGGGCCCCATGGCTACACCTTC	CSVPDKGPHGYTF
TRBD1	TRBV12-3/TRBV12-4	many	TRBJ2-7	TGTGCCAGCAGTCCAGAGGCAGGGGGAAGCTACGAGCAGTACTTC	CASSPEAGGSYEQYF
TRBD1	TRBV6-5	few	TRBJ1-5	TGTGCCAGCAGTTACGGGGACAGGGATCAGCCCCAGCATTTT	CASSYGDRDQPQHF
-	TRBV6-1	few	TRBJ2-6	TGTGCCAGCACCCGACAGAGCTCTGGGGCCAACGTCCTGACTTTC	CASTRQSSGANVLTF
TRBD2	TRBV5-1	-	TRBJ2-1	TGCGCCAGCAGCTTGGAGGTAGCGGGAGGGGAGCAGTTCTTC	CASSLEVAGGEQFF
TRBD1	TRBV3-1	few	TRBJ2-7	TGTGCCAGCAGCCAAGCCACAGGGGTTGGGGAGCAGTACTTC	CASSQATGVGEQYF
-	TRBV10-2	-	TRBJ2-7	TGCGCCAGCAGTGTAGCCAGAGCCTACGAGCAGTACTTC	CASSVARAYEQYF
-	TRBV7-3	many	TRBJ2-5	TGTGCCAGCAGCAAGGGTGTACGCGAGACCCAGTACTTC	CASSKGVRETQYF
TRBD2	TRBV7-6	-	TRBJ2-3	TGTGCCAGCAGCGGCGGGGGGCACCTCACAGATACGCAGTATTTT	CASSGGGHLTDTQYF
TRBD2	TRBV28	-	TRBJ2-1	TGTGCCAGCAGTTTATCCCCCCCCCGGGGGGGTGAGCAGTTCTTC	CASSLSPPRGGEQFF
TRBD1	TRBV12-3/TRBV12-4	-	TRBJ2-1	TGTGCCAGCAGTTTAGCCGGGACAGGGGCCCGAAGAAATGAGCAGTTCTTC	CASSLAGTGARRNEQFF
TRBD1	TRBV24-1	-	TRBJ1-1	TGTGCCACCAATTATTGGGACAGGGACCTATCCGAGAACACTGAAGCTTTCTTT	CATNYWDRDLSENTEAFF
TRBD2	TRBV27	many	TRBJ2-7	TGTGCCAGCAGTAAACTAGCGGGAAGATACGAGCAGTACTTC	CASSKLAGRYEQYF
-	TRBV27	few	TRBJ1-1	TGTGCCAGCAGTTTAGGAGACATGAACACTGAAGCTTTCTTT	CASSLGDMNTEAFF
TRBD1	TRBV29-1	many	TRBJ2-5	TGCAGCATACGACAGGGACAAGAGACCCAGTACTTC	CSIRQGQETQYF
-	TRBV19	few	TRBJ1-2	TGTGCCAGTAGTATTTGGGAGGAAAACTATGGCTACACCTTC	CASSIWEENYGYTF